This is a list of T cell receptor beta chains from one sample in a study of cytomegalovirus exposure and HLA in healthy donors. This table comes from immunoSEQ multiplex PCR, and its TCRdb copy is limited to in-frame clones, with some not included. The repertoire consists of roughly 190,000 clones, with roughly four fifths occurring once and the leading ten covering around 2%. Sequencing was done on a sample of PBMCs. These receptor sequences come from a man aged 18 to 29 in good health and CMV-seronegative. Both conserved end residues are part of each CDR3. D genes are given only for firm matches. Size is omitted from some rows. Given values are once, few, many or a class for expanded clones.

CDR3aa | CDR3nt | d_gene | len | v_gene | abundance | j_gene
CASSQGQGYEQYF | TGTGCCAGCAGCCAGGGACAGGGGTACGAGCAGTACTTC | TRBD1 | 13 | TRBV27 | - | TRBJ2-7
CASSDPGHLPYEQYF | TGTGCCAGCAGTGATCCGGGACACCTTCCCTACGAGCAGTACTTC | - | 15 | TRBV6-1 | - | TRBJ2-7
CASSLGGRMNTEAFF | TGTGCCAGCAGTCTAGGCGGGCGGATGAACACTGAAGCTTTCTTT | - | 15 | TRBV6-1 | - | TRBJ1-1
CASTPGRLAGKAYEQYF | TGTGCCAGCACTCCAGGCCGACTAGCGGGGAAAGCCTACGAGCAGTACTTC | TRBD2 | 17 | TRBV28 | - | TRBJ2-7
CAISDPRGTQYF | TGTGCCATCAGTGACCCCCGGGGGACCCAGTACTTC | - | 12 | TRBV10-3 | - | TRBJ2-5
CASLGGSYEQYF | TGCGCCAGCCTCGGGGGATCCTACGAGCAGTACTTC | - | 12 | TRBV10-2 | - | TRBJ2-7
CASSSQQGISYEQYF | TGCGCCAGCAGCTCACAACAGGGTATTAGCTACGAGCAGTACTTC | - | 15 | TRBV5-1 | - | TRBJ2-7
CASSMRVAALNEQFF | TGTGCCAGTAGTATGCGGGTAGCGGCTTTAAATGAGCAGTTCTTC | - | 15 | TRBV19 | - | TRBJ2-1
CASSASYSTYEQYF | TGTGCCAGCAGCGCTAGCTACTCCACCTACGAGCAGTACTTC | - | 14 | TRBV7-6 | - | TRBJ2-7
CAISEGRDYQPQHF | TGTGCCATCAGTGAAGGCAGAGACTATCAGCCCCAGCATTTT | - | 14 | TRBV10-3 | - | TRBJ1-5
CASSKEGVLSGNTIYF | TGTGCCAGCAGCAAAGAGGGGGTGCTCTCTGGAAACACCATATATTTT | - | 16 | TRBV9 | few | TRBJ1-3
CASPLTGPVEAFF | TGTGCCAGCCCCCTAACAGGGCCAGTCGAAGCTTTCTTT | - | 13 | TRBV21-1 | - | TRBJ1-1
CASMGSGGAKETQYF | TGTGCCAGTATGGGGAGCGGGGGGGCCAAAGAGACCCAGTACTTC | TRBD2 | 15 | TRBV19 | - | TRBJ2-5
CASSLIQGGNYGYTF | TGTGCCAGCAGCTTAATACAGGGTGGCAACTATGGCTACACCTTC | - | 15 | TRBV7-9 | - | TRBJ1-2
CASSYSGGAFEKLFF | TGTGCCAGCAGTTACTCTGGGGGCGCGTTTGAAAAACTGTTTTTT | - | 15 | TRBV6-5 | few | TRBJ1-4
CASSESAANYGYTF | TGCGCCAGCAGTGAGTCGGCGGCTAACTATGGCTACACCTTC | - | 14 | TRBV10-2 | - | TRBJ1-2
CASSQRAGNTEAFF | TGTGCCAGCAGCCAACGGGCGGGGAACACTGAAGCTTTCTTT | - | 14 | TRBV14 | - | TRBJ1-1
CASSLGDSMTTNEKLFF | TGCGCCAGCAGCTTGGGTGACAGCATGACCACTAATGAAAAACTGTTTTTT | - | 17 | TRBV5-1 | - | TRBJ1-4
CASSLGAGTGYTGELFF | TGTGCCAGCAGCTTGGGGGCCGGGACAGGCTACACCGGGGAGCTGTTTTTT | TRBD1 | 17 | TRBV5-4 | - | TRBJ2-2
CASSLAQGSGINTIYF | TGTGCCAGCAGCTTAGCACAAGGGTCCGGGATCAACACCATATATTTT | - | 16 | TRBV7-9 | few | TRBJ1-3
CASSLGTDLDNEQFF | TGTGCCAGCAGCTTAGGGACAGACCTGGACAATGAGCAGTTCTTC | - | 15 | TRBV11-3 | - | TRBJ2-1
CASSPNPPRGSGNTIYF | TGTGCCAGCAGCCCGAACCCCCCTCGGGGCTCTGGAAACACCATATATTTT | - | 17 | TRBV11-1 | - | TRBJ1-3
CATSKGGAYEQYF | TGTGCCACCAGTAAAGGCGGAGCGTACGAGCAGTACTTC | - | 13 | TRBV15 | - | TRBJ2-7
CASSPQSNTEAFF | TGTGCCAGCTCACCCCAGTCTAACACTGAAGCTTTCTTT | - | 13 | TRBV18 | - | TRBJ1-1
CASSWGGAGTGELFF | TGTGCCAGCAGCTGGGGGGGGGCCGGCACCGGGGAGCTGTTTTTT | - | 15 | TRBV7-8 | - | TRBJ2-2
CASSSRTSGRDEQFF | TGTGCCAGCAGCTCTCGGACTAGCGGGAGGGATGAGCAGTTCTTC | TRBD2 | 15 | TRBV13 | - | TRBJ2-1
CASSAEGAPNNEQFF | TGTGCCAGCAGTGCCGAGGGGGCCCCCAACAATGAGCAGTTCTTC | TRBD1 | 15 | TRBV7-2 | - | TRBJ2-1
CASSPLPGDEQYF | TGTGCCAGCAGCCCCTTGCCCGGGGACGAGCAGTACTTC | - | 13 | TRBV27 | - | TRBJ2-7
CASRKTGMYTDTQYF | TGTGCCAGTAGAAAGACAGGGATGTACACAGATACGCAGTATTTT | TRBD1 | 15 | TRBV19 | few | TRBJ2-3
CASSPHDRGRQYF | TGCGCCAGCAGCCCCCACGACAGGGGTAGGCAGTACTTC | TRBD1 | 13 | TRBV4-3 | - | TRBJ2-7
CASSLSQVTDTQYF | TGTGCCAGCAGCTTAAGTCAGGTCACAGATACGCAGTATTTT | - | 14 | TRBV7-9 | - | TRBJ2-3
CASSSTGWETQYF | TGTGCCAGCAGCTCGACAGGGTGGGAGACCCAGTACTTC | TRBD1 | 13 | TRBV5-5 | - | TRBJ2-5
CASSSGTSGTAETQYF | TGTGCCAGTAGTTCCGGGACTAGCGGGACCGCAGAGACCCAGTACTTC | TRBD2 | 16 | TRBV19 | - | TRBJ2-5
CASSEYKSGGGSPLHF | TGTGCCAGCAGTGAATATAAGTCAGGGGGCGGATCACCCCTCCACTTT | TRBD1 | 16 | TRBV25-1 | - | TRBJ1-6
CASSYTTGGAADTQYF | TGTGCCAGCAGCTATACTACAGGGGGTGCAGCAGATACGCAGTATTTT | TRBD1 | 16 | TRBV9 | once | TRBJ2-3
CASSFRQTTYEQYF | TGTGCCAGCAGTTTCCGGCAGACTACCTACGAGCAGTACTTC | - | 14 | TRBV27 | - | TRBJ2-7
CASSVERNEQFF | TGTGCCAGCAGCGTAGAACGGAATGAGCAGTTCTTC | - | 12 | TRBV9 | - | TRBJ2-1
CASSDGHYSYEQYF | TGTGCCAGCAGTGATGGCCATTACTCCTACGAGCAGTACTTC | - | 14 | TRBV25-1 | - | TRBJ2-7
CASSYSGLAGGETQYF | TGTGCCAGCAGTTACTCGGGACTAGCGGGAGGGGAGACCCAGTACTTC | TRBD2 | 16 | TRBV6-5 | - | TRBJ2-5
CASSFRPGGGYTF | TGTGCCAGCAGCTTTCGGCCGGGGGGTGGCTACACCTTC | - | 13 | TRBV5-6 | - | TRBJ1-2
CASSLWGATGPNYGYTF | TGTGCCAGCAGCTTATGGGGAGCGACAGGGCCGAACTATGGCTACACCTTC | TRBD1 | 17 | TRBV13 | once | TRBJ1-2